These 15 T cell receptor beta chains were sequenced from one sample in a study of blood T cell repertoires in COVID-19. Assay used: immunoSEQ multiplex PCR; TCRdb lists only in-frame clones, some missing. This sample has about 220,000 clones, with roughly 80% found just once. The sample comprised peripheral blood. Source of these receptors: a woman older than 75 with COVID-19, enrolled during active disease.

The V call is TRBV7-9, the J call TRBJ1-1; TRBD1 matches 7 bases. There are 19 residues in the CDR3. Germline V gene data show CDR1 as SEHNR and CDR2 as FQNEAQ (reference sequence). J gave up 0 bases and V 0 bases, and 13 bases lay outside the gene matches. Here the CDR3 DNA reads TGTGCCAGCAGCTTAGCGTTAGGTTCAGAGGGGGCGTTGAACACTGAAGCTTTCTTT. It encodes CASSLALGSEGALNTEAFF. The full variable domain, rest sourced from reference TRBV7-9 and TRBJ1-1, is DTGVSQNPRHKITKRGQNVTFRCDPISEHNRLYWYRQTLGQGPEFLTYFQNEAQLEKSRLLSDRFSAERPKGSFSTLEIQRTEQGDSAMYLCASSLALGSEGALNTEAFFGQGTRLTVV.

CDR3 coding DNA: TGTGCCAGCACCTCCGGGGGATATTCACCCCTCCACTTT. Translation: CASTSGGYSPLHF. The chain has TRBV12-3 or TRBV12-4 and TRBJ1-6, with TRBD1 as a possible D gene (5 bases). This CDR3 is built from 13 residues. The ends were cut back, 7 bases at V and 8 bases at J, with 12 bases in the middle.

The chain couples TRBV5-8 to TRBJ1-1; D unresolved. Germline-derived CDR1 and CDR2 are SGHTS and YDEGEE. Between the trimmed V and J ends, which lost 2 bases and 1 base, there was a span of 12 bases. This CDR3 is 15 amino acids long. CDR3 sequence reads: CASSFLSLPNTEAFF. The CDR3 DNA follows: TGTGCCAGCAGCTTTCTGAGCCTCCCGAACACTGAAGCTTTCTTT. The full variable domain, completed using reference TRBV5-8 and TRBJ1-1, is EAGVTQSPTHLIKTRGQQATLRCSPISGHTSVYWYQQALGLGLQFLLWYDEGEERNRGNFPPRFSGRQFPNYSSELNVNALELEDSALYLCASSFLSLPNTEAFFGQGTRLTVV.

The chain combines TRBV18 with TRBJ1-1; D not resolved. Germline V CDR1 and CDR2: KGHSH, LQKENI. The V gene lost 3 bases and the J gene lost 2 bases, with 10 bases spanning the gap. The CDR3 extends over 14 amino acids. The CDR3 region is CASSPAGVNTEAFF. In DNA form, the CDR3 reads TGTGCCAGCTCACCTGCGGGAGTTAACACTGAAGCTTTCTTT.

The V call is TRBV5-4, the J call TRBJ2-5, with 11 positions matching TRBD2. Germline trimming cut 4 bases from V and 5 bases from J; bases unmatched to any gene: 7. The germline gives CDR1 SGHNT, CDR2 YYREEE (reference sequence). The CDR3 is made up of 15 amino acids. The CDR3: CASSVLAGEGETQYF. The CDR3 DNA reads as TGTGCCAGCAGCGTACTAGCGGGGGAGGGGGAGACCCAGTACTTC.

The chain combines TRBV6-5 with TRBJ1-2, with D uncertain. Trimming cost V 4 bases and J 4 bases, with 10 bases left between them. This CDR3 is 13 amino acids long. CDR1 and CDR2 from the germline V gene are MNHEY and SVGAGI. CDR3 in amino acids: CASSLGGSYGYTF. The CDR3 nucleotides are TGTGCCAGCAGTTTGGGAGGTAGCTATGGCTACACCTTC.

The chain employs TRBV7-3 and TRBJ2-1; D unclear. The CDR3 is 12 amino acids. Germline V gene data show CDR1 as SGHTA and CDR2 as FQGTGA. Trimming took 5 bases from V and 3 from J, leaving 5 bases between them. For the CDR3, the DNA is TGTGCCAGCAGCGACTTCTACAATGAGCAGTTCTTC. Encoded protein: CASSDFYNEQFF. The full variable domain, completed using reference TRBV7-3 and TRBJ2-1, is GAGVSQTPSNKVTEKGKYVELRCDPISGHTALYWYRQSLGQGPEFLIYFQGTGAADDSGLPNDRFFAVRPEGSVSTLKIQRTERGDSAVYLCASSDFYNEQFFGPGTRLTVL.

As regards this clone: Other DNA sequences in the same sample also yield this CDR3. This chain joins TRBV5-1 and TRBJ1-2; 10 positions match TRBD1. The ends lost 4 bases at V and 4 bases at J; junction bases unmatched: 4. Germline CDR1 and CDR2: SGHRS and YFSETQ. The CDR3 extends over 14 amino acids. CDR3: CASSEGQGPYGYTF. CDR3 DNA sequence: TGCGCCAGCAGCGAGGGACAGGGGCCCTATGGCTACACCTTC.

V usage is TRBV5-8 and J usage is TRBJ2-3, with 10 nucleotides matching TRBD2. CDR1 is SGHTS and CDR2 is YDEGEE in the germline V gene. The CDR3 loop spans 17 amino acids. V lost 4 bases and J lost 5; bases outside the gene matches: 13. The CDR3 DNA reads TGTGCCAGCAGCAGCTTACTAGCGGGACTGGGTGAAGATACGCAGTATTTT. Its translation is CASSSLLAGLGEDTQYF.

The sample holds one count of this clone. The V and J genes are TRBV19 and TRBJ1-1; D unresolved. Germline V gene lookup returns CDR1 LNHDA and CDR2 SQIVND (reference sequence). Trimming took off 4 bases at V and 8 bases at J, with 8 bases between the two ends. The CDR3 spans 11 residues. The CDR3 coding sequence is TGTGCCAGTAGTAGGGAGCTCGAAGCTTTCTTT. Its protein is CASSRELEAFF.

The chain joins TRBV30 to TRBJ1-1, with 7 bases aligning to TRBD1. Germline-derived CDR1 and CDR2 are GTSNPN and SVGIG (reference sequence). The CDR3 extends over 14 amino acids. Trimming took 3 bases from V and 1 from J; bases not matched to a gene: 5. CDR3 nucleotides: TGTGCCTGGAGCCGACAGGGAGGGAACACTGAAGCTTTCTTT. Encoded protein: CAWSRQGGNTEAFF.

The chain carries TRBV6-2 or TRBV6-3 and TRBJ2-1; 10 bases match TRBD2. V lost 4 bases, J lost 9 bases, and 6 bases stayed unmatched. This CDR3 spans 14 amino acids. The germline V gene encodes CDR1 MNHEY and CDR2 SVGEGT. The chain's CDR3 is CASSLSGGAGEQFF. The CDR3 DNA is TGTGCCAGCAGTTTAAGCGGGGGGGCCGGTGAGCAGTTCTTC.

The J gene is TRBJ1-4, the V gene TRBV5-6; tentatively, D is TRBD1 (5 bases). Germline-derived CDR1 and CDR2 are SGHDT and YYEEEE. V shed 4 bases and J shed 3 bases, with 16 bases lying between them. The CDR3 sequence is 16 residues long. The CDR3 region has the DNA TGTGCCAGCAGCATGGGACCGGGAGTGGCTAATGAAAAACTGTTTTTT. It specifies CASSMGPGVANEKLFF.

This chain links TRBV28 with TRBJ2-7; D gene ambiguous. V was trimmed by 5 bases and J by 1 base, leaving 9 bases between them. CDR1 is MDHEN, CDR2 SYDVKM, per germline. CDR3 length equals 13 residues. The CDR3 DNA is TGTGCCAGCAGTGTCTCGACTTCCTACGAGCAGTACTTC. Translation: CASSVSTSYEQYF.

This clone was seen a few times. The V gene is TRBV28, the J gene TRBJ1-1; 7 nucleotides align to TRBD1. Germline assignment: CDR1 MDHEN and CDR2 SYDVKM. V was clipped by 4 bases and J by 0 bases; unmatched bases: 11. The CDR3 length is 17 residues. Here the CDR3 reads CASSSRGQTVLNTEAFF. DNA for the CDR3: TGTGCCAGCAGTTCCCGGGGACAGACAGTATTGAACACTGAAGCTTTCTTT.